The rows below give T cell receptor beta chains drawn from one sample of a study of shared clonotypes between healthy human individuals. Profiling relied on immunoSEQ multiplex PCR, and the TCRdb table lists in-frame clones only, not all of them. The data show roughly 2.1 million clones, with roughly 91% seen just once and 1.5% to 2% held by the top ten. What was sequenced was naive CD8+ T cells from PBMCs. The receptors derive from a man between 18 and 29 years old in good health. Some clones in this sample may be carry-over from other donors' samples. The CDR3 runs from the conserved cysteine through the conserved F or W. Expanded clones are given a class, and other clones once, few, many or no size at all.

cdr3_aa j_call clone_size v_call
CASSMGVSGNQPQHF TRBJ1-5 . TRBV19
CASSLDPSYEQYF TRBJ2-7 few TRBV5-1
CASSAGLGVGYEQYF TRBJ2-7 . TRBV7-8
CASRLLAGTGELFF TRBJ2-2 . TRBV19
CASSPRGSLFYEQYF TRBJ2-7 once TRBV9
CASSSRTGRNTEAFF TRBJ1-1 once TRBV19
CSAAEGPGELFF TRBJ2-2 . TRBV29-1
CASSIDPSWLTEQFF TRBJ2-1 . TRBV19
CASSQDSYLSPLHF TRBJ1-6 . TRBV4-3
CAWTGQGARSSYEQYF TRBJ2-7 . TRBV30
CASNPSTGQGAYEQYF TRBJ2-7 . TRBV5-6
CASSLLAGRFTDTQYF TRBJ2-3 . TRBV28
CASSQGGVAGYTF TRBJ1-2 . TRBV4-2
CASSIDLETEAFF TRBJ1-1 . TRBV19
CASSEWRDSLYGYTF TRBJ1-2 once TRBV25-1
CASSYSVGKNIQYF TRBJ2-4 . TRBV6-6
CASSFFGRETQYF TRBJ2-5 once TRBV7-7
CASMAWFASSYEQYF TRBJ2-7 . TRBV28
CASSELLGRANEKLFF TRBJ1-4 . TRBV6-1
CASSQGTGGLIASYNEQFF TRBJ2-1 . TRBV4-3
CASSLEPSSYNEQFF TRBJ2-1 few TRBV5-1
CASSLSLGQPQHF TRBJ1-5 . TRBV27
CATSPRDRKYGYTF TRBJ1-2 . TRBV15
CASSPGGGSPAYNEQFF TRBJ2-1 . TRBV7-9
CASSPRTSGSTDTQYF TRBJ2-3 once TRBV4-1
CASSQVGSNTEAFF TRBJ1-1 . TRBV4-1
CASSPRLAGSEQFF TRBJ2-1 once TRBV11-2
CASSQDVENLNVRFSYEQYF TRBJ2-7 . TRBV4-1
CASSLGTGDLYGYTF TRBJ1-2 . TRBV28
CASSPKSQGNYGYTF TRBJ1-2 . TRBV9
CASIYGTGVHEQYF TRBJ2-7 . TRBV2
CASQGTGELFF TRBJ2-2 . TRBV5-1
CSVAGASGRLNEQFF TRBJ2-1 . TRBV29-1
CATHQGEGPADTQYF TRBJ2-3 . TRBV10-3
CASNLPSGRPNEQFF TRBJ2-1 . TRBV9
CASSPGDGGGSYNEQFF TRBJ2-1 once TRBV7-9
CASSPGTGSDGYTF TRBJ1-2 . TRBV27
CASIKTGTEAFF TRBJ1-1 . TRBV6-6
CASSQSDRVGTYEQYF TRBJ2-7 . TRBV4-1
CASRVFGSMNTEAFF TRBJ1-1 . TRBV2
CASSKGIGASLSYEQYF TRBJ2-7 . TRBV21-1
CASSPSRMGQGPGAFF TRBJ1-1 . TRBV7-8
CASSLLGQRVTDTQYF TRBJ2-3 . TRBV28
CATSNAGYNEQFF TRBJ2-1 . TRBV15
CASTPSRHTGELFF TRBJ2-2 . TRBV19
CASSLVGSGIKAGELFF TRBJ2-2 . TRBV7-9
CASSLTNYNEQFF TRBJ2-1 . TRBV27
CASSESLSYNEQFF TRBJ2-1 . TRBV10-2
CASSHGGERLNTGELFF TRBJ2-2 . TRBV4-1
CASSSGLAGRYEQYF TRBJ2-7 . TRBV7-9
CASSLLAGKEYQDEQFF TRBJ2-1 . TRBV28
CASHYSLRRDDGGTQYF TRBJ2-5 . TRBV2
CASSQDKGRNQPQHF TRBJ1-5 . TRBV4-3
CASSFPPPGQGKDEQYF TRBJ2-7 once TRBV7-9